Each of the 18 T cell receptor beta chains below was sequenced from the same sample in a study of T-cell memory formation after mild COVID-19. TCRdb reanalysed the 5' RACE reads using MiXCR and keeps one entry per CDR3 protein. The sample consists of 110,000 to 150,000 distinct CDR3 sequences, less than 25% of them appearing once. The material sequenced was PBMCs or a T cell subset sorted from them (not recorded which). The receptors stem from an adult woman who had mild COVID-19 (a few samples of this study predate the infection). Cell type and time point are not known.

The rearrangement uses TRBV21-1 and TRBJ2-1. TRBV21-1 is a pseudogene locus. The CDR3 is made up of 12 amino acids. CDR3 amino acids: CASSRGRRLVLF. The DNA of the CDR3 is TGTGCCAGCAGCAGAGGGCGTCGTTTGGTTCTCTTC.

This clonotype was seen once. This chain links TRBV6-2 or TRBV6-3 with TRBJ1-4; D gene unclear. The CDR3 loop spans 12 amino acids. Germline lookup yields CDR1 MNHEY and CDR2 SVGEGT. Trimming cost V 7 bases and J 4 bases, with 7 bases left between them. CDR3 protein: CASMTDNEKLFF. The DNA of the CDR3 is TGTGCCAGCATGACGGATAATGAAAAACTGTTTTTT.

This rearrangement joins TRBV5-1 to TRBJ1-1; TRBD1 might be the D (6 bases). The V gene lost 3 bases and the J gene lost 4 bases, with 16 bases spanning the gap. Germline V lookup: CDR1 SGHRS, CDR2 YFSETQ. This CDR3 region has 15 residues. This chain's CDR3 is CASSSGPGEVTEAFF. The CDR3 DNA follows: TGCGCCAGCAGCTCGGGCCCAGGGGAGGTCACTGAAGCTTTCTTT.

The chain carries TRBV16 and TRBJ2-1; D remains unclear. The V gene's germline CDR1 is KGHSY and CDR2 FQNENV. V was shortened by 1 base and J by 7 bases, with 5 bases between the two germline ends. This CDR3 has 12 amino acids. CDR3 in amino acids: CASSQLGNEQFF. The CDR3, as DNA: TGTGCCAGCAGCCAATTAGGGAATGAGCAGTTCTTC.

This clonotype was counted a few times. The CDR3 region is CASSEATYQPQHF. DNA for the CDR3: TGTGCCAGCAGTGAAGCAACCTATCAGCCCCAGCATTTT. J is TRBJ1-5 and V is TRBV6-1; D is unclear. Looked up from germline, CDR1 is MNHNS and CDR2 is SASEGT. V dropped 0 bases and J dropped 5 bases, with 5 bases sitting between them. This CDR3 is 13 amino acids long.

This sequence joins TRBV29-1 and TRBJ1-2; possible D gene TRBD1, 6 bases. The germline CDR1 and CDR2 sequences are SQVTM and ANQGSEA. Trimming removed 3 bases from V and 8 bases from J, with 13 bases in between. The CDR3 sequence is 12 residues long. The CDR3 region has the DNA TGCAGCGTTGAGTCACAGGGCTGGGGCTACACCTTC. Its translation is CSVESQGWGYTF.

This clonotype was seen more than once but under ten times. CDR3 sequence reads: CASSPSSYVTSPSTDTQYF. The CDR3, as DNA: TGTGCCAGCAGCCCCTCTAGCTATGTGACTAGCCCGAGCACAGATACGCAGTATTTT. The chain recombines TRBV4-2 with TRBJ2-3; TRBD2 matches at 7 bases. CDR1 is LGHNA and CDR2 is YNFKEQ in the germline V gene. J gave up 0 bases and V 4 bases, and 16 bases lay outside the gene matches. This CDR3 region has 19 residues.

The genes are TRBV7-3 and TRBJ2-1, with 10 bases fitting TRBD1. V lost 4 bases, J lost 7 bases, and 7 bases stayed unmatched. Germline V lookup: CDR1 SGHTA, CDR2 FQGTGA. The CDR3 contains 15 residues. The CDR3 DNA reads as TGTGCCAGCAGCTCCCCTGGGACAGGGGAAAATGAGCAGTTCTTC. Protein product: CASSSPGTGENEQFF.

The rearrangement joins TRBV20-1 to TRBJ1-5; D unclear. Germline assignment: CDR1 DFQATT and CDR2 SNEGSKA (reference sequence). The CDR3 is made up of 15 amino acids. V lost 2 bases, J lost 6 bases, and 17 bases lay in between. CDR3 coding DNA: TGCAGTGCTAGACAGGATGAGGAAGGGAGTCAGCCCCAGCATTTT. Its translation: CSARQDEEGSQPQHF.

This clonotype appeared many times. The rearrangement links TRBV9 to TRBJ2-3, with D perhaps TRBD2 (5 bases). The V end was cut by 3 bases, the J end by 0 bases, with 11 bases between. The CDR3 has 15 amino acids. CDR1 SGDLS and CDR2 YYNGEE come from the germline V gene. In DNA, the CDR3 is TGTGCCAGCAGCGCTAGAGGCGGGAGCACAGATACGCAGTATTTT. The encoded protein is CASSARGGSTDTQYF.

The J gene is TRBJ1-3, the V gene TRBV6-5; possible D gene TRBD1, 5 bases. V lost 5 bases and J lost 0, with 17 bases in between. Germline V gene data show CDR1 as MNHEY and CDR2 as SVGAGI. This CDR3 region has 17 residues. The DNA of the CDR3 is TGTGCCAGCAGTATCGGGACTGGGGCAGCCTCTGGAAACACCATATATTTT. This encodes CASSIGTGAASGNTIYF.

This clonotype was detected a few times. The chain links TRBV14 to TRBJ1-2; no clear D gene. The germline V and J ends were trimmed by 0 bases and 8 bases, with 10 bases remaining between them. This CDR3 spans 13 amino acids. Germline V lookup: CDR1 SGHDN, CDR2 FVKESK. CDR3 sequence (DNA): TGTGCCAGCAGCCAAGAAATAGGTATCGGCTACACCTTC. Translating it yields CASSQEIGIGYTF.

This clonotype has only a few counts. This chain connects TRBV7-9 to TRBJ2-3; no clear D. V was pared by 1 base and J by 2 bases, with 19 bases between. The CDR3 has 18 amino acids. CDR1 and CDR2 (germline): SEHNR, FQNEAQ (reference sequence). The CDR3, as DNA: TGTGCCAGCAGCTTAGAGGTTCGAATTATCACCTTCACAGATACGCAGTATTTT. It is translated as CASSLEVRIITFTDTQYF. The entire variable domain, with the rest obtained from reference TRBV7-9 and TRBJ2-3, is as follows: DTGVSQNPRHKITKRGQNVTFRCDPISEHNRLYWYRQTLGQGPEFLTYFQNEAQLEKSRLLSDRFSAERPKGSFSTLEIQRTEQGDSAMYLCASSLEVRIITFTDTQYFGPGTRLTVL.

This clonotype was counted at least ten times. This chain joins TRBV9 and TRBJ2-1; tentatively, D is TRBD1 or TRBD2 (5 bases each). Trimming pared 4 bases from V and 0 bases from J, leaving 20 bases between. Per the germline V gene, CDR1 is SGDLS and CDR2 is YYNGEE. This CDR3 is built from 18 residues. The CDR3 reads CASSPGLVSSRSYNEQFF. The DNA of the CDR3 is TGTGCCAGCAGCCCGGGGCTAGTTAGTTCCCGCTCCTACAATGAGCAGTTCTTC.

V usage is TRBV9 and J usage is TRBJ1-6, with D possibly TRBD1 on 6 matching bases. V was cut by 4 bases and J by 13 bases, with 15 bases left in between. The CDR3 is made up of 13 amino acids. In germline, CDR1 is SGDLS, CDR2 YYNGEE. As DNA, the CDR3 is TGTGCCAGCAGCACGGACAGTTCGACCCCCCTCCACTTT. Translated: CASSTDSSTPLHF.

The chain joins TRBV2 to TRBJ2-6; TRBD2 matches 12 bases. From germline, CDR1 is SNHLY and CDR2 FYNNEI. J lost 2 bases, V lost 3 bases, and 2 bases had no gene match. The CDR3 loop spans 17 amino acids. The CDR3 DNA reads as TGTGCCAGCAGTGACCCTAGCGGGGGGGCTGGGGCCAACGTCCTGACTTTC. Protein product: CASSDPSGGAGANVLTF.

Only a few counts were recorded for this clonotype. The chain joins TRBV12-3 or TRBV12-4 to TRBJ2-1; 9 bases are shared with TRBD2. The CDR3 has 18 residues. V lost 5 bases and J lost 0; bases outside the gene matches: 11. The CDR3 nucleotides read TGTGCCAGCAGTGAAGCGGGGGGCCCCATGAGCTCCTACAATGAGCAGTTCTTC. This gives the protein CASSEAGGPMSSYNEQFF.

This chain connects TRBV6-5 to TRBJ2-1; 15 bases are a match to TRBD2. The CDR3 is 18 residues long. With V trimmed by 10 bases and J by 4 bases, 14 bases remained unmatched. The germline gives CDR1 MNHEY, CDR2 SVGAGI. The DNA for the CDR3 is TGTGCCACCGTTGCGGGACTAGCGGGAGGTAAAGGGTACAATGAGCAGTTCTTC. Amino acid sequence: CATVAGLAGGKGYNEQFF.